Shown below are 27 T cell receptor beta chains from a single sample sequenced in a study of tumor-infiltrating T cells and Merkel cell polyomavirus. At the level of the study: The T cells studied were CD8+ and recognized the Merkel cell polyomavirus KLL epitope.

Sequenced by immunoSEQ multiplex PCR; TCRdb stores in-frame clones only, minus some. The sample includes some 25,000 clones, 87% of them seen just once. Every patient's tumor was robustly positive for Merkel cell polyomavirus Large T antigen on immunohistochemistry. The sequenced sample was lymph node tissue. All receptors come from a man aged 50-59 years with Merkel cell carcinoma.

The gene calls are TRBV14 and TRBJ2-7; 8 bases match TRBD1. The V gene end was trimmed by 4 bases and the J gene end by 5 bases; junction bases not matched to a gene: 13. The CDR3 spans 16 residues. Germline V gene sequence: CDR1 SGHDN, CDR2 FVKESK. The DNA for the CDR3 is TGTGCCAGCAGCCCCCTGGGACAGGTTGGGTATCACGAGCAGTACTTC. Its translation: CASSPLGQVGYHEQYF.

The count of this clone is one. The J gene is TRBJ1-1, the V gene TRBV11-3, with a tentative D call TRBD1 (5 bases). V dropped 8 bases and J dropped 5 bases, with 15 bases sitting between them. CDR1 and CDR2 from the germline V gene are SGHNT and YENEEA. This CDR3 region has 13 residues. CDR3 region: CASAWGGTTEAFF. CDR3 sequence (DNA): TGTGCCAGCGCGTGGGGGGGAACGACTGAAGCTTTCTTT.

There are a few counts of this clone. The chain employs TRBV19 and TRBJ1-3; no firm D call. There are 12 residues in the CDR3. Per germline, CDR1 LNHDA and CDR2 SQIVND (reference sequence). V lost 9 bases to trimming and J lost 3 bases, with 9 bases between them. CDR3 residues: CASRTDGNTIYF. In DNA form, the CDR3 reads TGTGCCAGCCGGACTGATGGAAACACCATATATTTT.

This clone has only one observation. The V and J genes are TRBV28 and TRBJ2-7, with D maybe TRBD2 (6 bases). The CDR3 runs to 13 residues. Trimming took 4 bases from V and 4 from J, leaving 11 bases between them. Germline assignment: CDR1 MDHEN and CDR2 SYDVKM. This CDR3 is CASSSPREYEQYF. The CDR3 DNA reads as TGTGCCAGCAGTTCCCCCCGGGAGTACGAGCAGTACTTC.

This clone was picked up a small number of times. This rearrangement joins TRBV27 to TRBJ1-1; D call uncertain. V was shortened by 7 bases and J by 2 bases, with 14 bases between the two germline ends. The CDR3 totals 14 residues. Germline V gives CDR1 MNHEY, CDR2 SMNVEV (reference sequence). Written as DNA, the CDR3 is TGTGCCAGCACGGGGATGAGTTTCAACACTGAAGCTTTCTTT. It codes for CASTGMSFNTEAFF.

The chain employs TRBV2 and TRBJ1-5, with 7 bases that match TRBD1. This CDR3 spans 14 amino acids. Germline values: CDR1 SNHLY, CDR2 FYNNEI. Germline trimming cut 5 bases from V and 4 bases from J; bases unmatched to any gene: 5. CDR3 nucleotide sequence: TGTGCCAGCAGTCCCGGGACAGATAATCAGCCCCAGCATTTT. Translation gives CASSPGTDNQPQHF.

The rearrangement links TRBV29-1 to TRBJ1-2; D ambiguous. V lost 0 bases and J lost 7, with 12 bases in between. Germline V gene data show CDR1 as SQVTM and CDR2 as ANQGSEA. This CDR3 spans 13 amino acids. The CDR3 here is CSVEDPGSSGYTF. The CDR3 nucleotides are TGCAGCGTTGAAGACCCGGGTTCCTCTGGCTACACCTTC.

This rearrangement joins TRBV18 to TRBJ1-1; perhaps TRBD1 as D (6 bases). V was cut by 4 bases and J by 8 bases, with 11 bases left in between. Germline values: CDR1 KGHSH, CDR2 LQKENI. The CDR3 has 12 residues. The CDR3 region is CASSLSDREAFF. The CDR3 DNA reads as TGTGCCAGCTCACTAAGTGACAGGGAAGCTTTCTTT.

The CDR3 region is CASSIMGQGLYEQYF. The DNA of the CDR3 is TGTGCCAGTAGTATAATGGGACAGGGTCTCTACGAGCAGTACTTC. The chain links TRBV19 to TRBJ2-7, with TRBD1 matching over 9 bases. With 2 bases clipped from V and 3 bases from J, the junction kept 5 bases outside the gene matches. There are 15 residues in the CDR3. CDR1 is LNHDA and CDR2 is SQIVND in the germline V gene (reference sequence). Variable domain in full (rest from reference TRBV19 and TRBJ2-7): DGGITQSPKYLFRKEGQNVTLSCEQNLNHDAMYWYRQDPGQGLRLIYYSQIVNDFQKGDIAEGYSVSREKKESFPLTVTSAQKNPTAFYLCASSIMGQGLYEQYFGPGTRLTVT.

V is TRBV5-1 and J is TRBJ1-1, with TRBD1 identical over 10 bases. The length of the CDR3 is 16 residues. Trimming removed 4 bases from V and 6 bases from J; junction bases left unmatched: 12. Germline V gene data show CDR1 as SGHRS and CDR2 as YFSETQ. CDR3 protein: CASSTTGTGDSAEAFF. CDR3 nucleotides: TGCGCCAGCAGCACGACCGGGACAGGGGATTCGGCTGAAGCTTTCTTT.

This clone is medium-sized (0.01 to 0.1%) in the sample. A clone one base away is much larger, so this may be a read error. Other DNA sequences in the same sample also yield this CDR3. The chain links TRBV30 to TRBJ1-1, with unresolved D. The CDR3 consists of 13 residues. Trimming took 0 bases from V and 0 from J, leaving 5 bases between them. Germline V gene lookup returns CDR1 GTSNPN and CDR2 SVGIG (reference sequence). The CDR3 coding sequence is TGTGCCTGGAGTGTCGGGGTGAACACTGAAGCTTTCTTT. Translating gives CAWSVGVNTEAFF.

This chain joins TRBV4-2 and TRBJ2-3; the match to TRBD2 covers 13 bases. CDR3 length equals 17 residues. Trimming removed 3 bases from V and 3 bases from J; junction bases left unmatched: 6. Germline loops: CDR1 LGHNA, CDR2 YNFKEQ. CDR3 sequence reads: CASSQKLAGGMTDTQYF. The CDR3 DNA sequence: TGTGCCAGCAGCCAGAAACTAGCGGGGGGGATGACAGATACGCAGTATTTT.

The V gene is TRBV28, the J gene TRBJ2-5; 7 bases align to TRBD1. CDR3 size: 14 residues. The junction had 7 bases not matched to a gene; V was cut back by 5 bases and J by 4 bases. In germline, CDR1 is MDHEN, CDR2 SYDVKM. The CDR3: CASSPVGQRETQYF. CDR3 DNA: TGTGCCAGCAGTCCCGTGGGACAGAGAGAGACCCAGTACTTC.

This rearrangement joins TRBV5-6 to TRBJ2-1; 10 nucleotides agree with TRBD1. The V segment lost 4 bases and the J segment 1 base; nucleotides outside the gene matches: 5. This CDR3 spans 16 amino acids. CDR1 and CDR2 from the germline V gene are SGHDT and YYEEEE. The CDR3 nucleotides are TGTGCCAGCAGCGGCGGGACAGGGGAATCCTACAATGAGCAGTTCTTC. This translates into CASSGGTGESYNEQFF.

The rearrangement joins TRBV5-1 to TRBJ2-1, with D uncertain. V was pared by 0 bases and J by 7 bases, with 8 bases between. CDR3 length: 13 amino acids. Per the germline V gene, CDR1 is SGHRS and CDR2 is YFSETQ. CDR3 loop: CASSLVLVNEQFF. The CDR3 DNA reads TGCGCCAGCAGCTTGGTGTTAGTGAATGAGCAGTTCTTC.

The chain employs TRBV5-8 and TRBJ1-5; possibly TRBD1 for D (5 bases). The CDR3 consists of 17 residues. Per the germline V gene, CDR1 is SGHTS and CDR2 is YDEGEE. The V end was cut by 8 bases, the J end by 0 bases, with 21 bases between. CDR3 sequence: CASKPGLGKTSNQPQHF. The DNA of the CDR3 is TGTGCCAGTAAGCCGGGACTCGGGAAAACTAGCAATCAGCCCCAGCATTTT.

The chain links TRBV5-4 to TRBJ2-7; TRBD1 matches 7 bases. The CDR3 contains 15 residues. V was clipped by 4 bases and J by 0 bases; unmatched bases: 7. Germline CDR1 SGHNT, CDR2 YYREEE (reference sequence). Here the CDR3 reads CASSPTGLSSYEQYF. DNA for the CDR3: TGTGCCAGCAGCCCGACAGGGTTGAGCTCCTACGAGCAGTACTTC.

The CDR3 nucleotides are TGTGCCAGCAGTTTCTACAGGGGTGGAGAGCCCCAGCATTTT. This gives the protein CASSFYRGGEPQHF. The V and J genes are TRBV6-5 and TRBJ1-5; TRBD1 matches 7 bases. Looked up from germline, CDR1 is MNHEY and CDR2 is SVGAGI. The CDR3 runs 14 residues. V lost 4 bases and J lost 8; bases outside the gene matches: 8.

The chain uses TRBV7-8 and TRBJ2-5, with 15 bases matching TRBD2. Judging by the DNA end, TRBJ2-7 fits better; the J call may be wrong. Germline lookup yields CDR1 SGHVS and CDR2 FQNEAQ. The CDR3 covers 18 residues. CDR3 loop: CASSPRTSGRAARGEQYF. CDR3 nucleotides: TGTGCCAGCAGCCCAAGGACTAGCGGGAGGGCGGCGCGGGGCGAGCAGTACTTC.

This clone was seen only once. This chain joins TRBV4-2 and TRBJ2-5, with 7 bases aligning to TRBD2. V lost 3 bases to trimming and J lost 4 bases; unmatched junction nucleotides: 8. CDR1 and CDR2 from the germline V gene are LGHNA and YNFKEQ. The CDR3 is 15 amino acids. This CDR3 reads CASSQSGEGRETQYF. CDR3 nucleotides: TGTGCCAGCAGCCAGTCTGGGGAGGGCCGAGAGACCCAGTACTTC.

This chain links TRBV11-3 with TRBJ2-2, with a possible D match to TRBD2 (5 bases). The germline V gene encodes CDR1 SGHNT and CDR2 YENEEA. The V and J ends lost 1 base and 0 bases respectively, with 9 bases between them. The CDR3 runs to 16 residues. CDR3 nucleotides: TGTGCCAGCAGCTTAGTTGCGGGTTCGAACACCGGGGAGCTGTTTTTT. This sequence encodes CASSLVAGSNTGELFF. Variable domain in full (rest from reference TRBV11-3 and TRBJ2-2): EAGVVQSPRYKIIEKKQPVAFWCNPISGHNTLYWYLQNLGQGPELLIRYENEEAVDDSQLPKDRFSAERLKGVDSTLKIQPAELGDSAVYLCASSLVAGSNTGELFFGEGSRLTVL.

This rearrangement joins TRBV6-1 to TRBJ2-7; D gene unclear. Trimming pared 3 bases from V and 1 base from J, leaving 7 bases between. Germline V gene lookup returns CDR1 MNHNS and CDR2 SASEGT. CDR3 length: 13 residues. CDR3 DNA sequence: TGTGCCAGCAGTGACGTCGGGTCCTACGAGCAGTACTTC. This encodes CASSDVGSYEQYF.

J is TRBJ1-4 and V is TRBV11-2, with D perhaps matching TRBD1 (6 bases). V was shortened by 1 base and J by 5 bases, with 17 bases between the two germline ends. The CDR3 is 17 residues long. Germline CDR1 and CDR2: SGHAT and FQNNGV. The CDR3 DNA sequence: TGTGCCAGCAGCTTAGGGGCACGGGGGGGCCGAAATGAAAAACTGTTTTTT. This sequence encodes CASSLGARGGRNEKLFF. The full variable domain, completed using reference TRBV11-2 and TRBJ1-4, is EAGVAQSPRYKIIEKRQSVAFWCNPISGHATLYWYQQILGQGPKLLIQFQNNGVVDDSQLPKDRFSAERLKGVDSTLKIQPAKLEDSAVYLCASSLGARGGRNEKLFFGSGTQLSVL.

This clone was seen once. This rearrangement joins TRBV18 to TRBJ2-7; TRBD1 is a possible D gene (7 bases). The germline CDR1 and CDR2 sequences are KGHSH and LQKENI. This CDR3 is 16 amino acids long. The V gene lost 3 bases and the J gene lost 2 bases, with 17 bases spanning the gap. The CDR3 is CASSPLGQGGTYEQYF. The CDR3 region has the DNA TGTGCCAGCTCACCCCTCGGGCAGGGGGGTACCTACGAGCAGTACTTC.

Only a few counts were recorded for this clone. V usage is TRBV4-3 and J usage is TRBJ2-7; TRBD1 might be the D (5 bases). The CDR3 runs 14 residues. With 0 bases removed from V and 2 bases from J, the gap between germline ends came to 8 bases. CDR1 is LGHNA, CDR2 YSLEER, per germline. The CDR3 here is CASSQDRQTYEQYF. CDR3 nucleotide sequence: TGCGCCAGCAGCCAAGATCGACAGACCTACGAGCAGTACTTC.

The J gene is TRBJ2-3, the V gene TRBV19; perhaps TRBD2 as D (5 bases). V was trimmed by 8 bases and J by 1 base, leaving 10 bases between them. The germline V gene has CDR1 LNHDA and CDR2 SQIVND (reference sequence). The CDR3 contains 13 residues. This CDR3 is CASSTRGTDTQYF. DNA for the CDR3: TGTGCCAGTTCTACTAGAGGCACAGATACGCAGTATTTT.

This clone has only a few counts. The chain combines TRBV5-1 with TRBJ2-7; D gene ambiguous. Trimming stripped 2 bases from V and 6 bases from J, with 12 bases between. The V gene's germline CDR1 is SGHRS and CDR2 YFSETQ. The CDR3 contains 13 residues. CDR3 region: CASSFGSPSEQYF. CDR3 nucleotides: TGCGCCAGCAGCTTTGGCAGCCCTAGCGAGCAGTACTTC.